The present T cell receptor beta chain was sequenced within a study of Ad26.COV2.S vaccination and SARS-CoV-2 variants. In the study overall: Participants got Ad26.COV2.S intramuscularly, once or twice 56 days apart.

With 7 bases removed from V and 0 bases from J, the gap between germline ends came to 7 bases. The CDR3 sequence is 12 residues long. Germline CDR1 SQVTM, CDR2 ANQGSEA. Study-wide results and limits: Placebo recipients showed lower spike-specific TCR breadth than vaccinees. Once vaccination had occurred, spike-specific CD8+ and CD4+ T cell responses reportedly showed substantial breadth. Researchers cautioned that TCR breadth and depth analyses may have underestimated total T cell responses.

Repertoires were generated with immunoSEQ multiplex PCR, while TCRdb's copy carries only in-frame clones and drops some. The table shows around 300,000 clones, with roughly 91% occurring only once. Specified treatment: some 20 received Ad26.COV2.S at low or high dose, single or two shots; 5 received placebo; per-sample allocation not given. Vaccine and placebo recipients were sampled on day 63 after the first injection. With respect to this clone: Its antigen is unknown.

This TCR came from a person aged 18-65 years who received the Ad26.COV2.S COVID-19 vaccine or a placebo. The V and J genes are TRBV29-1 and TRBJ1-3; the D is unclear. The sample was peripheral blood, taken in a trial of Ad26.COV2.S vaccine versus placebo. CDR3 coding DNA: TGCAGCGCAGCGTTCTCTGGAAACACCATATATTTT. Protein sequence: CSAAFSGNTIYF.